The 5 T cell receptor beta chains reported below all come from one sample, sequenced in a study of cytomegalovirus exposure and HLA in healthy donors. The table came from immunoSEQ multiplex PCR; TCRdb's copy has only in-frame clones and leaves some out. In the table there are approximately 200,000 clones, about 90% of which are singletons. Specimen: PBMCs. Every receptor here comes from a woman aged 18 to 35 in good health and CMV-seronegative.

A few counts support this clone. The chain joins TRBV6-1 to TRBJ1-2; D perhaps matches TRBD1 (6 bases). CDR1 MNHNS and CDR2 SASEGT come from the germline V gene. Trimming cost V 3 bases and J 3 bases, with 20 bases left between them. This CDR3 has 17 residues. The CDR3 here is CASSEMSGTMGYYGYTF. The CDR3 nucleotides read TGTGCCAGCAGTGAGATGAGCGGGACAATGGGCTACTATGGCTACACCTTC.

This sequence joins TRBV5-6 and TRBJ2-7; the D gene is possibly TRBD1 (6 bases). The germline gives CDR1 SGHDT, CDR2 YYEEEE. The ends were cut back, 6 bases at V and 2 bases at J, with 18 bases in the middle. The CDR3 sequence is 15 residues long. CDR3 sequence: CASIKIQGNPYEQYF. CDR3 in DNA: TGTGCCAGCATTAAAATCCAGGGGAACCCCTACGAGCAGTACTTC.

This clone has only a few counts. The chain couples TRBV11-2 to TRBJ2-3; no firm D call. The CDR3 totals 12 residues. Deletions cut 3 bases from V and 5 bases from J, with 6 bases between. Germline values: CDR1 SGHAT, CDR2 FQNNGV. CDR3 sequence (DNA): TGTGCCAGCAGCTTCCAGTTAGATACGCAGTATTTT. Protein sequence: CASSFQLDTQYF.

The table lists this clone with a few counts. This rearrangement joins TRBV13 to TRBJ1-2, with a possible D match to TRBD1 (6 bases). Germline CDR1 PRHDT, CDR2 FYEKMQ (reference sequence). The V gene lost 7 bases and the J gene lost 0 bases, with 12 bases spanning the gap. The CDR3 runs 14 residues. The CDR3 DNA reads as TGTGCCAGCACCCCTGCAGGGGCTAACTATGGCTACACCTTC. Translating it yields CASTPAGANYGYTF.

CDR3 amino acids: CASSIHRRLAGLSYEQYF. The CDR3 DNA is TGTGCCAGCAGCATCCACCGACGACTAGCGGGCTTGTCCTACGAGCAGTACTTC. This chain joins TRBV28 and TRBJ2-7, with 10 bases aligning to TRBD2. The CDR3 consists of 18 residues. V was pared by 6 bases and J by 1 base, with 15 bases of the junction left unmatched. Germline assignment: CDR1 MDHEN and CDR2 SYDVKM.